Reported below is one T cell receptor (beta chain). Its specificity is not known. The data stem from a study of vaccination effects on CD4 cells after COVID-19. The repertoire was sequenced with immunoSEQ multiplex PCR; TCRdb's copy has only in-frame clones and lacks some. The data contain 50,000 to 70,000 clones, approximately 79% of them singletons. The CDR3 covers 13 residues. The V end was cut by 6 bases, the J end by 3 bases, with 9 bases between. Following culture for approximately ten days, CD4+ T cells were isolated. Two doses of either BNT162b2 or mRNA-1273 were given to each participant. This chain links TRBV12-3 or TRBV12-4 with TRBJ1-3; the D is unclear. The TCR was taken from a human donor who received a COVID-19 vaccine. The material sequenced was CD4+ T cells from PBMCs cultured without peptide, taken after COVID-19 vaccination. For the CDR3, the DNA is TGTGCCAGCAGACGGTCAGGTGGAAACACCATATATTTT. This sequence encodes CASRRSGGNTIYF.